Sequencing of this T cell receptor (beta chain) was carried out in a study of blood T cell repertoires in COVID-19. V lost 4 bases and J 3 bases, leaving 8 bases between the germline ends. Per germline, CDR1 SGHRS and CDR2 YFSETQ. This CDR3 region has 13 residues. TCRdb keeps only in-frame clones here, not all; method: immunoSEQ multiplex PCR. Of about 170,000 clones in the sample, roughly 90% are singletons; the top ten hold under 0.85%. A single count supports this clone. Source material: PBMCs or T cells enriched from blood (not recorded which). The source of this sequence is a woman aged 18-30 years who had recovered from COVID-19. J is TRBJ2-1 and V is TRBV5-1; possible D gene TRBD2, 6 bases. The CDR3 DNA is TGCGCCAGCAGCACGGACTACTACAATGAGCAGTTCTTC. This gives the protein CASSTDYYNEQFF.